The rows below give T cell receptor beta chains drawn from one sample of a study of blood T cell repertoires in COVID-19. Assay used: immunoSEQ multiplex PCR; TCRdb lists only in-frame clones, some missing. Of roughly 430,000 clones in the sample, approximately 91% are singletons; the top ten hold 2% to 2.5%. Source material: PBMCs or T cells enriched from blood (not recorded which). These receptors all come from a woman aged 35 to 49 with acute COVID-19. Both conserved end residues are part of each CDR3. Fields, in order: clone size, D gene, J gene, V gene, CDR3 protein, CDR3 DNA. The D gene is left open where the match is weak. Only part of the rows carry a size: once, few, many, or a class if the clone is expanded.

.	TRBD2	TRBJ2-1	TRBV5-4	CASSFWLAGGLDEQFF	TGTGCCAGCAGCTTTTGGCTAGCGGGGGGTTTGGATGAGCAGTTCTTC
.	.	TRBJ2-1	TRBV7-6	CASSLTGGSYNEQFF	TGTGCCAGCAGCCTAACCGGGGGCTCCTACAATGAGCAGTTCTTC
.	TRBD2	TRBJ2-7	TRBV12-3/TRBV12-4	CASSLGGRPPTVF	TGTGCCAGCAGTTTGGGCGGGAGGCCGCCTACAGTCTTC
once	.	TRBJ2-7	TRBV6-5	CASRSTADFQYEQYF	TGTGCCAGCAGGAGCACGGCAGACTTTCAATACGAGCAGTACTTC
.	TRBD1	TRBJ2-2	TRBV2	CASRVTGKNTGELFF	TGTGCCAGCCGCGTGACAGGGAAAAACACCGGGGAGCTGTTTTTT
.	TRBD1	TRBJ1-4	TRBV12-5	CASGTGQGYEKLFF	TGTGCTAGTGGTACCGGACAGGGTTATGAAAAACTGTTTTTT
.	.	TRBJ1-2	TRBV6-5	CASSLTTRDGYTF	TGTGCCAGCAGTCTGACCACTCGGGATGGCTACACCTTC
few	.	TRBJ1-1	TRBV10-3	CAIRDGGTEAFF	TGTGCCATCAGGGACGGGGGCACTGAAGCTTTCTTT
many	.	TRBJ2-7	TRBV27	CASSLSGGAEQYF	TGTGCCAGCAGTTTATCGGGGGGGGCCGAGCAGTACTTC
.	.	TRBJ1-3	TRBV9	CASSVGGQGNTIYF	TGTGCCAGCAGCGTAGGGGGCCAAGGAAACACCATATATTTT
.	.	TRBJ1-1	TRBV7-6	CASSRLQGMNTEAFF	TGTGCCAGCAGCCGACTACAGGGTATGAACACTGAAGCTTTCTTT
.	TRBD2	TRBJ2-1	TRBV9	CASSVGVAGKQFF	TGTGCCAGCAGCGTAGGGGTAGCGGGAAAGCAGTTCTTC
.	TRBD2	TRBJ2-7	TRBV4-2	CASSLGGGANEQYF	TGTGCCAGCAGCCTCGGCGGGGGGGCGAACGAGCAGTACTTC
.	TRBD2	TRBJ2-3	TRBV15	CATSSGTILTDTQYF	TGTGCCACCAGTTCCGGGACTATCCTCACAGATACGCAGTATTTT
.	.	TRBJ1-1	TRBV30	CAWSVGRSFTEAFF	TGTGCCTGGAGTGTGGGGAGGAGCTTCACTGAAGCTTTCTTT
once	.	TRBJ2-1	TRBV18	CASSPIQGNSYNEQFF	TGTGCCAGCTCACCTATACAGGGAAACTCCTACAATGAGCAGTTCTTC
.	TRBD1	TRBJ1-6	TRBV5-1	CASSRRTGAGNSPLHF	TGCGCCAGCAGCAGGAGGACAGGGGCTGGGAATTCACCCCTCCACTTT
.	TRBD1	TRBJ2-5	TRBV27	CASSPGTGRETQYF	TGTGCCAGCAGTCCAGGGACAGGGCGTGAGACCCAGTACTTC
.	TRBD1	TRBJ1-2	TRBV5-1	CASSLRQGERGYTF	TGCGCCAGCAGCTTGAGGCAGGGGGAACGAGGCTACACCTTC
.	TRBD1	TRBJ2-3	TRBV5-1	CASSLGTATDTQYF	TGCGCCAGCAGCTTAGGGACAGCCACAGATACGCAGTATTTT
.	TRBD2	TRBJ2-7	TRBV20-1	CSASGTSGAYEQYF	TGCAGTGCTAGTGGGACTAGCGGGGCCTACGAGCAGTACTTC
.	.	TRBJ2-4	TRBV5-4	CASSLSYDGSLAKNIQYF	TGTGCCAGCAGCTTAAGCTACGACGGGAGCTTAGCCAAAAACATTCAGTACTTC
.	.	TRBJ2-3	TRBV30	CAWSVGTVSTDTQYF	TGTGCCTGGAGTGTTGGTACTGTCAGCACAGATACGCAGTATTTT
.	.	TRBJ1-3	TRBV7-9	CASSLAVTQVGNTIYF	TGTGCCAGCAGCTTAGCGGTTACTCAGGTGGGAAACACCATATATTTT
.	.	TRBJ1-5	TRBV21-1	CASSVIVVRVIQPQHF	TGTGCCAGCAGCGTCATTGTGGTGCGTGTAATTCAGCCCCAGCATTTT
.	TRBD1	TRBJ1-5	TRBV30	CAWSAGTVNQPQHF	TGTGCCTGGAGTGCCGGGACAGTAAATCAGCCCCAGCATTTT
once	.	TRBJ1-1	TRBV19	CASRITSRVETEAFF	TGTGCCAGTAGGATCACCTCCCGGGTCGAGACTGAAGCTTTCTTT
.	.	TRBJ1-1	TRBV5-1	CASRRVPGPEAFF	TGCGCCAGCAGGCGGGTCCCGGGCCCTGAAGCTTTCTTT
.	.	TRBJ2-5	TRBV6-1	CASSEALTKQETQYF	TGTGCCAGCAGTGAAGCGTTAACTAAACAAGAGACCCAGTACTTC
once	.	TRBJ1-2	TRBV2	CASSQGGAVYGYTF	TGTGCCAGCAGTCAGGGAGGGGCCGTCTATGGCTACACCTTC
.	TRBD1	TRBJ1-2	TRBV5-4	CASSSRQGGTGYGYTF	TGTGCCAGCAGTTCACGACAGGGGGGGACTGGGTATGGCTACACCTTC
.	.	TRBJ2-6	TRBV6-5	CASSLTGPGANVLTF	TGTGCCAGCAGTCTTACAGGGCCTGGGGCCAACGTCCTGACTTTC
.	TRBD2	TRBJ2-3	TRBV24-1	CATSDFALAGGVDTQYF	TGTGCCACCAGTGATTTCGCACTAGCGGGGGGTGTAGATACGCAGTATTTT
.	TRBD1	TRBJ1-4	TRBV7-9	CASSFPYRGVEKLFF	TGTGCCAGCAGCTTCCCATACAGGGGGGTTGAAAAACTGTTTTTT
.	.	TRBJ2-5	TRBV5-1	CASSLAGIQETQYF	TGCGCCAGCAGCTTGGCGGGGATTCAAGAGACCCAGTACTTC
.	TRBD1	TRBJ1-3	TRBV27	CASSSGTGQNTIYF	TGTGCCAGCAGTTCAGGGACAGGACAAAACACCATATATTTT
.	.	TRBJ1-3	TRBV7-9	CASSLSGDSGNTIYF	TGTGCCAGCAGCTTAAGCGGGGACTCTGGAAACACCATATATTTT
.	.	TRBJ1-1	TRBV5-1	CASSPGGGRGRNTEAFF	TGCGCCAGCAGCCCCGGGGGGGGCCGGGGAAGGAACACTGAAGCTTTCTTT
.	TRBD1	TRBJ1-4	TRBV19	CASSARRGPNEKLFF	TGTGCCAGTAGTGCTCGTAGGGGGCCTAATGAAAAACTGTTTTTT
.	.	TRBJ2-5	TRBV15	CATSRGDTRETQYF	TGTGCCACCAGCAGAGGCGACACCCGGGAGACCCAGTACTTC
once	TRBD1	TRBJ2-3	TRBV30	CAWSRKGGGDTQYF	TGTGCCTGGAGTAGAAAAGGGGGCGGTGATACGCAGTATTTT
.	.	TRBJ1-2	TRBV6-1	CASSDGGQVGYTF	TGTGCCAGCAGTGACGGGGGGCAAGTTGGCTACACCTTC
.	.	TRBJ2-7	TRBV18	CATHGTGYEQYF	TGTGCCACCCATGGCACAGGCTACGAGCAGTACTTC
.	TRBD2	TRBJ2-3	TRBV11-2	CASSLDSGPDTQYF	TGTGCCAGCAGCTTAGATAGCGGGCCAGATACGCAGTATTTT
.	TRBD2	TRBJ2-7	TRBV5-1	CASSPRAGGAYEQYF	TGCGCCAGCAGCCCCCGAGCCGGGGGGGCCTACGAGCAGTACTTC
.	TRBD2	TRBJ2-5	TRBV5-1	CASSLAPSGSGETQYF	TGCGCCAGCAGCTTGGCGCCTAGCGGGTCGGGGGAGACCCAGTACTTC
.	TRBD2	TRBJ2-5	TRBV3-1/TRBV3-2	CASSPRRGGQETQYF	TGTGCCAGCAGCCCCCGACGGGGGGGCCAAGAGACCCAGTACTTC
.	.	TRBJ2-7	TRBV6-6	CASSRTLDRMNSYEQYF	TGTGCCAGCAGCCGAACCCTAGACAGGATGAACTCCTACGAGCAGTACTTC
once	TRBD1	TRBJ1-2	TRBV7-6	CASRNAGTGEGYTF	TGTGCCAGCAGAAACGCCGGGACAGGGGAAGGCTACACCTTC
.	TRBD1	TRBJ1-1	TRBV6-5	CASSYSPDRGTEAFF	TGTGCCAGCAGTTACTCCCCGGACAGGGGCACTGAAGCTTTCTTT